The 13 T cell receptor beta chains below were found in one sample sequenced in a study of vaccination effects on CD4 cells after COVID-19. Antigen-specific CD4+ T cells were first expanded with viral peptide pools by the ViraFEST assay and only then sequenced. Subsequent to a culture period of about ten days, CD4+ T cells were isolated. Neither prior SARS-CoV-2 infection nor positive nucleocapsid antibodies were present in the vaccine recipients. These receptors have no identified antigens. The table came from immunoSEQ multiplex PCR; TCRdb's copy has only in-frame clones and leaves some out. The sample comprises 25,000 or so clones, roughly 73% of which are singletons, and approximately 21% rests with the top ten. The source material was CD4+ T cells from PBMCs cultured with HCoV-NL63 spike peptides, sampled before COVID-19 vaccination. The receptors were sampled from a human donor who received a COVID-19 vaccine.

The chain links TRBV7-6 to TRBJ2-4, with 9 bases identical to TRBD1. Germline lookup yields CDR1 SGHVS and CDR2 FNYEAQ. CDR3 length equals 13 residues. J was trimmed by 8 bases and V by 5 bases; bases with no gene match: 4. The chain's CDR3 is CASSHGTGYIQYF. CDR3 DNA: TGTGCCAGCAGCCACGGGACAGGGTACATTCAGTACTTC. The full variable domain, rest sourced from reference TRBV7-6 and TRBJ2-4, is GAGVSQSPRYKVTKRGQDVALRCDPISGHVSLYWYRQALGQGPEFLTYFNYEAQQDKSGLPNDRFSAERPEGSISTLTIQRTEQRDSAMYRCASSHGTGYIQYFGAGTRLSVL.

The V and J genes are TRBV29-1 and TRBJ2-7; D is perhaps TRBD2 (6 bases). V lost 4 bases and J 4 bases, leaving 17 bases between the germline ends. Germline-derived CDR1 and CDR2 are SQVTM and ANQGSEA. The CDR3 runs to 14 residues. For the CDR3, the DNA is TGCAGCGTTGGGGGGGTAGGAGGTGAATACGAGCAGTACTTC. Translating gives CSVGGVGGEYEQYF.

The chain joins TRBV3-1 (or the pseudogene TRBV3-2) to TRBJ2-1; TRBD2 might be the D (5 bases). CDR3 length: 16 residues. V was trimmed by 1 base and J by 6 bases, leaving 16 bases between them. Per germline, CDR1 LGHDT and CDR2 YNNKEL (reference sequence). CDR3 DNA sequence: TGTGCCAGCAGCCAAGCACCGGCTAGCTCCCGCAATGAGCAGTTCTTC. It is translated as CASSQAPASSRNEQFF.

CDR3 nucleotides: TGTGCCAGTGAACTCTACCAAGAGACCCAGTACTTC. Translating it yields CASELYQETQYF. The chain carries TRBV6-5 and TRBJ2-5; D uncertain. CDR3 length: 12 residues. V was pared by 9 bases and J by 0 bases, with 8 bases between. Per the germline V gene, CDR1 is MNHEY and CDR2 is SVGAGI.

This clone was picked up one time. The chain uses TRBV30 and TRBJ1-1, with no clear D. The V and J ends lost 2 bases and 5 bases respectively, with 9 bases between them. CDR1 and CDR2 (germline): GTSNPN, SVGIG (reference sequence). The CDR3 runs to 12 residues. The CDR3 DNA is TGTGCCTGGAGTAGACTGGGAACTGAAGCTTTCTTT. Its protein is CAWSRLGTEAFF.

The V call is TRBV5-4, the J call TRBJ2-7, with 9 positions matching TRBD1. The CDR3 runs 14 residues. Losses at the gene ends were 2 bases for V and 5 bases for J; bases not matched to a gene: 5. Germline V gene data show CDR1 as SGHNT and CDR2 as YYREEE (reference sequence). In nucleotides, the CDR3 is TGTGCCAGCAGCTTCGGGACAGGGCTAAACGAGCAGTACTTC. Translated: CASSFGTGLNEQYF. Complete variable domain (other parts from reference TRBV5-4 and TRBJ2-7): ETGVTQSPTHLIKTRGQQVTLRCSSQSGHNTVSWYQQALGQGPQFIFQYYREEENGRGNFPPRFSGLQFPNYSSELNVNALELDDSALYLCASSFGTGLNEQYFGPGTRLTVT.

This clone has more than one count but fewer than ten. The J gene is TRBJ2-5, the V gene TRBV29-1, with 13 bases that match TRBD2. Germline values: CDR1 SQVTM, CDR2 ANQGSEA. The length of the CDR3 is 14 residues. V was pared by 7 bases and J by 2 bases, with 4 bases of the junction left unmatched. As DNA, the CDR3 is TGCAGCGCCTCACTAGCGGGGGGGCAAGAGACCCAGTACTTC. Its protein is CSASLAGGQETQYF.

The rearrangement joins TRBV6-2 or TRBV6-3 to TRBJ2-1, with no clear D. CDR3 length equals 16 residues. Germline CDR1 reads MNHEY; CDR2 reads SVGEGT. The V and J ends lost 0 bases and 7 bases respectively, with 16 bases between them. DNA for the CDR3: TGTGCCAGCAGTTACTCGATGAGACCAGCTCCGAATGAGCAGTTCTTC. Translating gives CASSYSMRPAPNEQFF.

V usage is TRBV24-1 and J usage is TRBJ1-5; D might be TRBD1 (5 bases). CDR3 length equals 12 residues. CDR1 and CDR2 from the germline V gene are KGHDR and SFDVKD. Trimming stripped 3 bases from V and 7 bases from J, with 6 bases between. Written as DNA, the CDR3 is TGTGCCACCAGTGATAGGGGCCAGCCCCAGCATTTT. Its translation is CATSDRGQPQHF.

The V gene is TRBV12-3 or TRBV12-4, the J gene TRBJ1-2; D call uncertain. The CDR3 has 13 residues. V lost 4 bases to trimming and J lost 2 bases, with 8 bases between them. The CDR3 is CASSSGVNYGYTF. The CDR3 DNA follows: TGTGCCAGCAGTTCCGGGGTAAACTATGGCTACACCTTC.

This clone was seen once. This chain links TRBV7-2 with TRBJ1-2; D is perhaps TRBD1 (5 bases). Germline values: CDR1 SGHTA, CDR2 FQGNSA. The CDR3 is 15 amino acids. The V gene lost 1 base and the J gene lost 8 bases, with 17 bases spanning the gap. For the CDR3, the DNA is TGTGCCAGCAGCTTAGACTTGTTAGGGACCGTGGGCTACACCTTC. The encoded protein is CASSLDLLGTVGYTF.

This chain uses TRBV7-9 with TRBJ2-1; D assignment may be TRBD1 or TRBD2 (5 bases each). Germline V gene lookup returns CDR1 SEHNR and CDR2 FQNEAQ (reference sequence). The length of the CDR3 is 16 residues. V shed 2 bases and J shed 5 bases, with 16 bases lying between them. The CDR3 spells CASSLLGRTFNNEQFF. For the CDR3, the DNA is TGTGCCAGCAGCTTACTGGGACGGACTTTTAACAATGAGCAGTTCTTC. Based on the CDR3 plus reference TRBV7-9 and TRBJ2-1, the full variable domain is DTGVSQNPRHKITKRGQNVTFRCDPISEHNRLYWYRQTLGQGPEFLTYFQNEAQLEKSRLLSDRFSAERPKGSFSTLEIQRTEQGDSAMYLCASSLLGRTFNNEQFFGPGTRLTVL.

The chain uses TRBV28 and TRBJ2-7, with TRBD2 matching 7 bases. The CDR3 spans 14 residues. Germline V gene lookup returns CDR1 MDHEN and CDR2 SYDVKM. The junction had 12 bases not matched to a gene; V was cut back by 5 bases and J by 8 bases. CDR3 coding DNA: TGTGCCAGCAGTCTGGGAGGGGCCCCTCGAAAGCAGTACTTC. This encodes CASSLGGAPRKQYF.